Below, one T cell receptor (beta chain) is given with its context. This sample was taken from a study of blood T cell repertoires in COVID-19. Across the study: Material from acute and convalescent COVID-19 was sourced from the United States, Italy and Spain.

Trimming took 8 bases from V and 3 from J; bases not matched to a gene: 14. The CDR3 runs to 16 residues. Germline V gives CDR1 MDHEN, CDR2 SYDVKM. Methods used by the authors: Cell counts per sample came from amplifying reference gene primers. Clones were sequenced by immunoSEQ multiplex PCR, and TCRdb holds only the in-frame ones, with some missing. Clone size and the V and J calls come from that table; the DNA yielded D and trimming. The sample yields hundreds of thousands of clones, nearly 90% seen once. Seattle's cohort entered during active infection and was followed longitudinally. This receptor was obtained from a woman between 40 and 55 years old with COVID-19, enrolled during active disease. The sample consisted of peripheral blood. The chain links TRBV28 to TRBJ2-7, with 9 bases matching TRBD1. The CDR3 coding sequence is TGTGCCAGCCTAAGGACAGGGGCGTTCGGGGGCTACGAGCAGTACTTC. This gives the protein CASLRTGAFGGYEQYF.